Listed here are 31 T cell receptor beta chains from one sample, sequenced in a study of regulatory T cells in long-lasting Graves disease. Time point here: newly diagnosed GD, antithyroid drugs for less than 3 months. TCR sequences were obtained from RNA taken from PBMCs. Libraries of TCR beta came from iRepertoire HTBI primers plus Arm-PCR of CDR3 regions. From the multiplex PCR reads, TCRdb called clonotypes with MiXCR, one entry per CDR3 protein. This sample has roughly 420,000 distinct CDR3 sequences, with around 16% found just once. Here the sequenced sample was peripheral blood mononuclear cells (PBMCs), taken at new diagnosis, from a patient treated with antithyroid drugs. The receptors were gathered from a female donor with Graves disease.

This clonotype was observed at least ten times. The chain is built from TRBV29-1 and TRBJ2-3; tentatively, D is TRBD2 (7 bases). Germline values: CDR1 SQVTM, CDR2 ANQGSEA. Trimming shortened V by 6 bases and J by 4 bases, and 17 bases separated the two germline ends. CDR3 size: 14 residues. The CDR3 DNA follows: TGCAGCGTCTCCTGGGGGGGGCGGGCAGATACGCAGTATTTT. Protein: CSVSWGGRADTQYF.

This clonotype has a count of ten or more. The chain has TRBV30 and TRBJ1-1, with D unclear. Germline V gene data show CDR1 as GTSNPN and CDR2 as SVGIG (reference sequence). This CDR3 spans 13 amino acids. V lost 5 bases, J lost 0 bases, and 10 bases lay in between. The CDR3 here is CAWRRLLNTEAFF. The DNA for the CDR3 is TGTGCCTGGCGGCGACTCCTGAACACTGAAGCTTTCTTT.

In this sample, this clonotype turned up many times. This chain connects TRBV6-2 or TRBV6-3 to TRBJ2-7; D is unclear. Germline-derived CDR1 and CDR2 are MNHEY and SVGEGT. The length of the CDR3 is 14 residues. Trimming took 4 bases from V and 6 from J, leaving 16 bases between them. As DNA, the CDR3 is TGTGCCAGCAGTTCCTCAACACCCCCCCTCGAGCAGTACTTC. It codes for CASSSSTPPLEQYF.

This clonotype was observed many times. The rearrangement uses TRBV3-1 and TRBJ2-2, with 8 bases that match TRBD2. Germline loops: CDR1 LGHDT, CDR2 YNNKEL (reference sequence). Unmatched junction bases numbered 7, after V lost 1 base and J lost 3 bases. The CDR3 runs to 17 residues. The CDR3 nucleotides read TGTGCCAGCAGCCAAGCCCTCAGCGGGGGACACACCGGGGAGCTGTTTTTT. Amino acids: CASSQALSGGHTGELFF.

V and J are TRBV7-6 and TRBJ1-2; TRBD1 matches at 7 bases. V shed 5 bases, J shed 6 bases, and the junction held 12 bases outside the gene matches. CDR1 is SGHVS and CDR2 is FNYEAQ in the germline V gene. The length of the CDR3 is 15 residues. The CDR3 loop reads CASSSSSSGGDGYTF. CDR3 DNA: TGTGCCAGCAGCAGTAGTAGCTCAGGGGGTGATGGCTACACCTTC.

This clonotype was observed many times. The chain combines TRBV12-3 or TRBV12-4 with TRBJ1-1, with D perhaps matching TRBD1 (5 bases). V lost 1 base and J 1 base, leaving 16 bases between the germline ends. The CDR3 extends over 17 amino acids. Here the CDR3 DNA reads TGTGCCAGCAGTTTAGAGGGGTCCCTCCTACCGAACACTGAAGCTTTCTTT. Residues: CASSLEGSLLPNTEAFF.

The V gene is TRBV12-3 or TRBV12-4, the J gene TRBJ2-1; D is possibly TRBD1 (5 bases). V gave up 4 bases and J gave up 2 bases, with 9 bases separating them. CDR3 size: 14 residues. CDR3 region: CASSSRQTYNEQFF. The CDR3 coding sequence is TGTGCCAGCAGTTCGAGACAGACCTACAATGAGCAGTTCTTC.

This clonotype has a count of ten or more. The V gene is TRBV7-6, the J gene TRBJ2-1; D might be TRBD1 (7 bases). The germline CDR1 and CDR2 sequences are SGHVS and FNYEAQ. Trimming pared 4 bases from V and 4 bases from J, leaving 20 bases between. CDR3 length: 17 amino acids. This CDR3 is CASSSAPATGRYNEQFF. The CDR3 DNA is TGTGCCAGCAGCTCAGCCCCGGCGACAGGGAGGTACAATGAGCAGTTCTTC. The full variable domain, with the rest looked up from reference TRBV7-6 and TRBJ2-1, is GAGVSQSPRYKVTKRGQDVALRCDPISGHVSLYWYRQALGQGPEFLTYFNYEAQQDKSGLPNDRFSAERPEGSISTLTIQRTEQRDSAMYRCASSSAPATGRYNEQFFGPGTRLTVL.

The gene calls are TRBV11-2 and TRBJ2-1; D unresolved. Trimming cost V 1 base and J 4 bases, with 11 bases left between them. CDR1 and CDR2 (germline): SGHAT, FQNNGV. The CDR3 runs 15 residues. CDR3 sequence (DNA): TGTGCCAGCAGCTTAGCCCGACATATTTACAATGAGCAGTTCTTC. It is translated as CASSLARHIYNEQFF.

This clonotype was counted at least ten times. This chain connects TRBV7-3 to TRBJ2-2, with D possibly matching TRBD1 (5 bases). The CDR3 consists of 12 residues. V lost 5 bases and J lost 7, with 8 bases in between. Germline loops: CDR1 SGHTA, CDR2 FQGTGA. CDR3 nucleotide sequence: TGTGCCAGCAGCCAGACAGACGGGGAGCTGTTTTTT. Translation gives CASSQTDGELFF.

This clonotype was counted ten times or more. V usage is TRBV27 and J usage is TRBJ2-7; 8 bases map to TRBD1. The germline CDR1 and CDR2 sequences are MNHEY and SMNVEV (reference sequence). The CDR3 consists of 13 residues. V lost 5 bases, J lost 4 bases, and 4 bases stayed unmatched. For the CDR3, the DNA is TGTGCCAGCAGTCCACGGACAGGGTACGAGCAGTACTTC. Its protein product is CASSPRTGYEQYF.

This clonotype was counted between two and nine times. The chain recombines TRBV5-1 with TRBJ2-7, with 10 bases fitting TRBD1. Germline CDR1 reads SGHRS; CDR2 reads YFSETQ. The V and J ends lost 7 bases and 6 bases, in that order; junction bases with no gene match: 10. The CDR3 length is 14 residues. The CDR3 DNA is TGCGCCAGCGGGTCCGGGACAGGGGTTCGCGAGCAGTACTTC. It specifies CASGSGTGVREQYF.

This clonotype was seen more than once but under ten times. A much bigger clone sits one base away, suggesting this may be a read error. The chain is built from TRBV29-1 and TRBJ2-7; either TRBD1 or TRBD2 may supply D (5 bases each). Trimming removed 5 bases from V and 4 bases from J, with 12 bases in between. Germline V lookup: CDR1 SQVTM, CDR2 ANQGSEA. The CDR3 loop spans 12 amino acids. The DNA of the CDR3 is TGCAGCGTTAGCGGACATGGTTACGAGCAGTACTTC. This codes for CSVSGHGYEQYF.

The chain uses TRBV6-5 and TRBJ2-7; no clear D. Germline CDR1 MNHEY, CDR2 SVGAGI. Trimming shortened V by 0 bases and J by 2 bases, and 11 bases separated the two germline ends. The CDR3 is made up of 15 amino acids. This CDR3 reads CASSYSFRGAYEQYF. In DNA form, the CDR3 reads TGTGCCAGCAGTTACTCGTTTCGCGGTGCCTACGAGCAGTACTTC.

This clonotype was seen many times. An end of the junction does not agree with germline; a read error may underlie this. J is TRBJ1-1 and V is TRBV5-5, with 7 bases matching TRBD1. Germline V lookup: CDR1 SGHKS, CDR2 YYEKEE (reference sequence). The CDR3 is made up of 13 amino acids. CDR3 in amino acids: CASSLGGGPEAFF. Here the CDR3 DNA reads TGCGCCAGCAGCTTGGGAGGGGGCCCTGAAGCTTTCTTT.

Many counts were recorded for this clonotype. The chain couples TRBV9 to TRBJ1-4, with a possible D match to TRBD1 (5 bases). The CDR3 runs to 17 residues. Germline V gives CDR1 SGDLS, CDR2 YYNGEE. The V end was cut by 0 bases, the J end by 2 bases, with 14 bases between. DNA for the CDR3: TGTGCCAGCAGCGTAGGTCACAGGCAGAGGACTAATGAAAAACTGTTTTTT. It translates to CASSVGHRQRTNEKLFF. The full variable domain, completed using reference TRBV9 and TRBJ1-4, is DSGVTQTPKHLITATGQRVTLRCSPRSGDLSVYWYQQSLDQGLQFLIQYYNGEERAKGNILERFSAQQFPDLHSELNLSSLELGDSALYFCASSVGHRQRTNEKLFFGSGTQLSVL.

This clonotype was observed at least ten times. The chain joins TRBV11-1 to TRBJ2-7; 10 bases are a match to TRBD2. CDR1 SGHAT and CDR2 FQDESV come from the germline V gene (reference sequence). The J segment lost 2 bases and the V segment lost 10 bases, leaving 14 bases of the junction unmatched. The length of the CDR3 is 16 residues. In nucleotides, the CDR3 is TGTGCCACCACAGAGGCCGGGACTAGCGAGACCTACGAGCAGTACTTC. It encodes CATTEAGTSETYEQYF.

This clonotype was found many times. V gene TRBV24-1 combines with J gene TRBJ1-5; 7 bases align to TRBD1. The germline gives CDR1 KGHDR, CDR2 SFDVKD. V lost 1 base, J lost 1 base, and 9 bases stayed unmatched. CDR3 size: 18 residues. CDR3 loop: CATSDLEEGQPSNQPQHF. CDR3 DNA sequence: TGTGCCACCAGTGATTTAGAGGAGGGACAGCCCAGCAATCAGCCCCAGCATTTT.

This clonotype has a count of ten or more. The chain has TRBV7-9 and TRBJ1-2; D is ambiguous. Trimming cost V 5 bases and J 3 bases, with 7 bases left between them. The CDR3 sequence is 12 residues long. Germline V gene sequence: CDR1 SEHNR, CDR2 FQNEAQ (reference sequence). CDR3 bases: TGTGCCAGCAGCCGAGTCGACTATGGCTACACCTTC. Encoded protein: CASSRVDYGYTF.

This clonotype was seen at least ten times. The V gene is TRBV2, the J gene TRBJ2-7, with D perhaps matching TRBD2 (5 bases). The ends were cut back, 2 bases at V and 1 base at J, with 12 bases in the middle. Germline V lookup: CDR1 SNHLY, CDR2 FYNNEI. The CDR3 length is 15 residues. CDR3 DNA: TGTGCCAGCAGTGAAAGGGCCGGGAAGTCCTACGAGCAGTACTTC. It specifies CASSERAGKSYEQYF.

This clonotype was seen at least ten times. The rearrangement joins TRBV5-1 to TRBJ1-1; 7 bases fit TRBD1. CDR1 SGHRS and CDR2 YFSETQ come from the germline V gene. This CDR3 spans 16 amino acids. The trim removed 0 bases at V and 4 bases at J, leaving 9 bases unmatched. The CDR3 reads CASSLGEGARTTEAFF. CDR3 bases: TGCGCCAGCAGCTTGGGCGAGGGGGCGAGGACCACTGAAGCTTTCTTT.

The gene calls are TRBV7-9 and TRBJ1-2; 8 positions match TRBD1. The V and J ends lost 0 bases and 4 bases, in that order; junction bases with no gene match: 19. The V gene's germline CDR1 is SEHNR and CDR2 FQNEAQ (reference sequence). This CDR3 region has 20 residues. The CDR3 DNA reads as TGTGCCAGCAGCTTAGCGGGATGGACAGGGAATGTGAACTATGCCTATGGCTACACCTTC. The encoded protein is CASSLAGWTGNVNYAYGYTF.

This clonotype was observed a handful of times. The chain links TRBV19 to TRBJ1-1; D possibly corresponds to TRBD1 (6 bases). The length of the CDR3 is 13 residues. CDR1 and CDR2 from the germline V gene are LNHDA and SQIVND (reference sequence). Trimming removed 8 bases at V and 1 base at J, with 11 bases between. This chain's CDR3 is CASGRTENTEAFF. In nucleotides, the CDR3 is TGTGCCAGTGGGCGGACAGAGAACACTGAAGCTTTCTTT.

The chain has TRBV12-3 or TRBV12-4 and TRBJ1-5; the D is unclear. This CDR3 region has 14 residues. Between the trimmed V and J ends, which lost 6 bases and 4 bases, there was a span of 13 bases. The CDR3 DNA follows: TGTGCCAGCAGACGCCGGAGGCCGAATCAGCCCCAGCATTTT. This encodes CASRRRRPNQPQHF.

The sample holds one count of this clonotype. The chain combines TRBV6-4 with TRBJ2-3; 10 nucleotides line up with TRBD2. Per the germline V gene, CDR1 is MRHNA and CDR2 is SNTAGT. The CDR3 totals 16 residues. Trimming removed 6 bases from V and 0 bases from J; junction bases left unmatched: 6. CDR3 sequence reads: CASSSLAGESTDTQYF. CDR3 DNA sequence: TGTGCCAGCAGCTCTCTAGCGGGGGAGAGCACAGATACGCAGTATTTT.

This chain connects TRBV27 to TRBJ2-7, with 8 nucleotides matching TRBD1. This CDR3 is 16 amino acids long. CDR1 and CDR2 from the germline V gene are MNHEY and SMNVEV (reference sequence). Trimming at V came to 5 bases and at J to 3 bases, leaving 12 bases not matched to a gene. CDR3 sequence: CASSPGRTGRDYEQYF. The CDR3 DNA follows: TGTGCCAGCAGTCCAGGCAGGACAGGGAGAGACTACGAGCAGTACTTC.

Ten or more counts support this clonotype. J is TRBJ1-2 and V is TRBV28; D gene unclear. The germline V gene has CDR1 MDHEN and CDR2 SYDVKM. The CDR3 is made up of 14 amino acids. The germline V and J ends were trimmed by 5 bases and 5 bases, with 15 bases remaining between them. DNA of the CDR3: TGTGCCAGCAGTCCCCTGGTGCGTCGGTATGGCTACACCTTC. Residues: CASSPLVRRYGYTF.

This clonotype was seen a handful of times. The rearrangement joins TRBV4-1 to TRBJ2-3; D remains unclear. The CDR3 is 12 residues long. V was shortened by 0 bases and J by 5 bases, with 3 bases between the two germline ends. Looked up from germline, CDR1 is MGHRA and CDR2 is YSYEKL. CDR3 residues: CASSQERDTQYF. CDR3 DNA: TGCGCCAGCAGCCAAGAACGAGATACGCAGTATTTT.

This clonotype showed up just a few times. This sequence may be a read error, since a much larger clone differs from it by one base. CDR3 in amino acids: CASRGGQGSGGHTF. As DNA, the CDR3 is TGTGCCAGCAGGGGTGGACAGGGCTCGGGAGGCCACACCTTC. The J gene is TRBJ1-2, the V gene TRBV2, with 8 bases that match TRBD1. V dropped 6 bases and J dropped 12; count of bases not matched to a gene: 15. This CDR3 is built from 14 residues. Germline V gene lookup returns CDR1 SNHLY and CDR2 FYNNEI.

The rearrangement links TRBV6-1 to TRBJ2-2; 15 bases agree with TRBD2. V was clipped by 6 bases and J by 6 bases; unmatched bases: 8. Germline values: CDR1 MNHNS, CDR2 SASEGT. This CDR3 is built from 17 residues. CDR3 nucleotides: TGTGCCAGCAGCGATTGGACTAGCGGGGGGGTCTCCGGGGAGCTGTTTTTT. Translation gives CASSDWTSGGVSGELFF.

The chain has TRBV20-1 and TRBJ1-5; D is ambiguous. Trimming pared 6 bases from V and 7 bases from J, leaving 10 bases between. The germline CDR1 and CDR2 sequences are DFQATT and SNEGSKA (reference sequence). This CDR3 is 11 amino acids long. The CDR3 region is CSARPGQPQHF. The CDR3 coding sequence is TGCAGTGCCCGCCCGGGGCAGCCCCAGCATTTT.